The clone carrying this TCR beta chain has ten or more counts. As yet, its antigen is unknown. Relative to the germline gene, one junction end is altered; a read error may explain this. TCRdb re-called the 5' RACE reads through MiXCR, storing one row per CDR3 protein. The table shows under 15,000 distinct CDR3 sequences, with more than 20% occurring only once. The CDR3 runs 15 residues. Per germline, CDR1 SGHAT and CDR2 FQNNGV. Study-level findings and limits: Tumor-infiltrating Treg TCR alpha and beta sequences overlapped most with tumor naive CD4+ T cells, then blood naive. Tumor memory CD4+ T cell TCR gene usage was found to cluster with blood and lymph node memory CD4+ cells and with lymph node naive CD4+ cells.

The sample was naive CD4+ T cells sorted from blood. The subset denotes: naive CD4+ T cells, CD4+CD45RA+CD25-. The gene calls are TRBV11-2 and TRBJ1-1; 7 bases agree with TRBD1. The TCR was taken from a female donor with breast cancer. CDR3 nucleotides: TGCGCCAGCAGCTTGGGGTCAGGGGGAGTGACTGAAGTTTTCTTT. Translating it yields CASSLGSGGVTEVFF.